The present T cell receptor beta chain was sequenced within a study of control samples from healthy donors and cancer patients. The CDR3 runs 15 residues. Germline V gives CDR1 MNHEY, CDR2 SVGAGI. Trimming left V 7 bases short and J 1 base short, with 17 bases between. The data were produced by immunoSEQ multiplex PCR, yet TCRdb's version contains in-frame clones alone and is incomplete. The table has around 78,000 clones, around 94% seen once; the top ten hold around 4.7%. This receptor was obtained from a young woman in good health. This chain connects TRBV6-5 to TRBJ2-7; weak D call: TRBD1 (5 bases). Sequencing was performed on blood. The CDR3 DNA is TGTGCCAGCACCCCCAGACAGCTAGGTTCCTACGAGCAGTACTTC. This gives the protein CASTPRQLGSYEQYF.